This entry is about one TCR beta chain. As yet, its antigen is unknown. This sample was taken from a study of CD8+CD57+ T cells in acquired aplastic anemia. Germline values: CDR1 SQVTM, CDR2 ANQGSEA. V was pared by 6 bases and J by 2 bases, with 8 bases between. This CDR3 has 12 amino acids. Profiles of TCR beta VDJ and CDR3 were generated from a genomic DNA template. Via MiXCR, TCRdb re-called the reads, giving one row per CDR3 protein. In the table there are some 70,000 distinct CDR3 sequences, almost 55% of which are singletons. Overall study results and limits: Controls and patients did not differ significantly in CD8+ Simpson's diversity. Overlapping CD8+ CDR3 repertoires of patients and controls contained under 35 shared sequences.

The receptor comes from a human donor in good health, serving as a control. The sequenced sample consisted of sorted CD4+, CD8+, or CD8+CD57+ T cells (not recorded which) from PBMCs. The chain combines TRBV29-1 with TRBJ1-5, with D maybe TRBD1 (5 bases). CDR3 sequence (DNA): TGCAGCGTAGGGGATGGCAATCAGCCCCAGCATTTT. This translates into CSVGDGNQPQHF.